This T cell receptor (beta chain) was documented in a study of T cells in Graves' hyperthyroidism and ophthalmopathy. Study information: Initial diagnosis, before any treatment, was when peripheral blood was collected.

Orbital computed tomography, thyroid ultrasound, serum thyroxine and TRAb, and clinical symptoms together informed the diagnoses. Amplified TCR beta CDR3 regions derived from RNA transcripts. In the first-round RT-PCR of the TCR CDR3, the HTBI primer set was used. One entry per CDR3 protein results from TCRdb running MiXCR on the multiplex PCR reads. The repertoire has under 600,000 distinct CDR3 sequences, roughly a sixth of them found once; the top ten carry roughly 3.5%. V dropped 6 bases and J dropped 0 bases, with 13 bases sitting between them. This CDR3 contains 14 residues. Germline V lookup: CDR1 DFQATT, CDR2 SNEGSKA (reference sequence).

The sample consisted of blood. The gene calls are TRBV20-1 and TRBJ2-3; a possible D gene is TRBD1 (5 bases). This clonotype was obtained from a woman in her 40s with Graves' ophthalmopathy. DNA for the CDR3: TGCAGTGCCAATCCGACAGCTAGCACAGATACGCAGTATTTT. Its protein product is CSANPTASTDTQYF.